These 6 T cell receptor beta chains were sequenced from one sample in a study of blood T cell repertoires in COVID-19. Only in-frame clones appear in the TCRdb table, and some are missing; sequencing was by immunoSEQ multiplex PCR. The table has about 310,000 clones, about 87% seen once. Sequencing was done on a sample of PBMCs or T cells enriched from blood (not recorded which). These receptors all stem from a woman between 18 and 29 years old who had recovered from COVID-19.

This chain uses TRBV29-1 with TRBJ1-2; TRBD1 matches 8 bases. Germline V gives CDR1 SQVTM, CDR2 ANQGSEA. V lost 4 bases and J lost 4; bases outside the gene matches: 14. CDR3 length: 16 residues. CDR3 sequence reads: CSVAARGRPGGYGYTF. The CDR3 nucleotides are TGCAGCGTTGCGGCCAGGGGGCGACCCGGGGGCTATGGCTACACCTTC. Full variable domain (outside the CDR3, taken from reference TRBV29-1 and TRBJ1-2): SAVISQKPSRDICQRGTSLTIQCQVDSQVTMMFWYRQQPGQSLTLIATANQGSEATYESGFVIDKFPISRPNLTFSTLTVSNMSPEDSSIYLCSVAARGRPGGYGYTFGSGTRLTVV.

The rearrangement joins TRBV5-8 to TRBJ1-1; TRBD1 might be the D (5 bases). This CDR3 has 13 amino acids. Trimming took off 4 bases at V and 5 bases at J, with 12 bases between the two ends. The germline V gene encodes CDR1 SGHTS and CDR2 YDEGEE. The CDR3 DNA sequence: TGTGCCAGCAGCCAGGGCGGGGGAACTGAAGCTTTCTTT. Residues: CASSQGGGTEAFF. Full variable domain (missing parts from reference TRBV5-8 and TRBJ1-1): EAGVTQSPTHLIKTRGQQATLRCSPISGHTSVYWYQQALGLGLQFLLWYDEGEERNRGNFPPRFSGRQFPNYSSELNVNALELEDSALYLCASSQGGGTEAFFGQGTRLTVV.

The CDR3 DNA sequence: TGTGCCAGCAGCCCCGCTGGGGGGGGGCTCTCTGGAAACACCATATATTTT. Amino acids: CASSPAGGGLSGNTIYF. The V gene is TRBV7-2, the J gene TRBJ1-3; the D gene is possibly TRBD1 (6 bases). In germline, CDR1 is SGHTA, CDR2 FQGNSA. There are 17 residues in the CDR3. Trimming pared 5 bases from V and 0 bases from J, leaving 17 bases between. The full variable domain, completed using reference TRBV7-2 and TRBJ1-3, is GAGVSQSPSNKVTEKGKDVELRCDPISGHTALYWYRQSLGQGLEFLIYFQGNSAPDKSGLPSDRFSAERTGGSVSTLTIQRTQQEDSAVYLCASSPAGGGLSGNTIYFGEGSWLTVV.

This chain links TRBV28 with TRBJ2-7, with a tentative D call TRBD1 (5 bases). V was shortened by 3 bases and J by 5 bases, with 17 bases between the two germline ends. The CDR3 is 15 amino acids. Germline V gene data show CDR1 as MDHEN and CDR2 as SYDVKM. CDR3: CASSFGPGSRDEQYF. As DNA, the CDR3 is TGTGCCAGCAGTTTTGGGCCAGGGTCACGCGACGAGCAGTACTTC.

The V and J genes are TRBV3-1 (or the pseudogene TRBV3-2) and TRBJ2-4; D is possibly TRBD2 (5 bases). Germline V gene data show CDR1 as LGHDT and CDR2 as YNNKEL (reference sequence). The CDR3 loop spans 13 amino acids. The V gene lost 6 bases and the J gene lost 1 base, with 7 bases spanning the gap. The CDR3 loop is CASRDWAKNIQYF. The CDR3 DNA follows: TGTGCCAGCAGGGACTGGGCCAAAAACATTCAGTACTTC.

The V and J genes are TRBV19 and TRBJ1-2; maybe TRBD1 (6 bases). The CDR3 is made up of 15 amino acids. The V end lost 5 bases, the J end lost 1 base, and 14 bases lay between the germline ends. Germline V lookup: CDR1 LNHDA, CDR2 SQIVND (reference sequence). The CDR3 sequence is CASSPWTVNNYGYTF. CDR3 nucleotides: TGTGCCAGTAGTCCCTGGACAGTAAATAACTATGGCTACACCTTC.